Given below is one T cell receptor beta chain in context. Sequencing was performed with immunoSEQ multiplex PCR; in TCRdb, only in-frame clones are kept and a portion is missing. The sample lists 50,000 to 55,000 clones; around nine tenths were seen once. This sample was included in a study of T cells in localized non-small cell lung cancer. Trimming took 1 base from V and 4 from J, leaving 10 bases between them. CDR1 and CDR2 from the germline V gene are LGHNT and FRNRAP. The CDR3 loop spans 14 amino acids. The input for sequencing was PBMCs, taken before any cancer treatment. The rearrangement links TRBV12-5 to TRBJ1-1; possibly TRBD1 for D (5 bases). The sequence was obtained from a female donor with stage II lung adenocarcinoma. CDR3 residues: CASGLGEGTTEAFF. The CDR3 region has the DNA TGTGCTAGTGGTTTGGGTGAGGGGACCACTGAAGCTTTCTTT. Drawing the rest from reference TRBV12-5 and TRBJ1-1, the complete variable domain is DARVTQTPRHKVTEMGQEVTMRCQPILGHNTVFWYRQTMMQGLELLAYFRNRAPLDDSGMPKDRFSAEMPDATLATLKIQPSEPRDSAVYFCASGLGEGTTEAFFGQGTRLTVV.